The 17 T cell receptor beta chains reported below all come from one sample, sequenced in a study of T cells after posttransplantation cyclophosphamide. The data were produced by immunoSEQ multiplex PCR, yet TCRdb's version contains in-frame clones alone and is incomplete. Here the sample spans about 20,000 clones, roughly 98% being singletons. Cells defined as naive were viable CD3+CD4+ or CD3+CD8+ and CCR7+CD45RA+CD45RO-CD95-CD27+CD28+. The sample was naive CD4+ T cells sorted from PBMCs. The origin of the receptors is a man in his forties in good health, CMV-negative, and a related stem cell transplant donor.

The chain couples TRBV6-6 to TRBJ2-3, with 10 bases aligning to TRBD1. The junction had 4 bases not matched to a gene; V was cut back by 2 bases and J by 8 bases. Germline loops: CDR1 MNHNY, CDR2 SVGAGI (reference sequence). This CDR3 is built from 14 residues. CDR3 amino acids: CASSYGTGEGTQYF. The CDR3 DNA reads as TGTGCCAGCAGTTACGGGACAGGGGAGGGTACGCAGTATTTT.

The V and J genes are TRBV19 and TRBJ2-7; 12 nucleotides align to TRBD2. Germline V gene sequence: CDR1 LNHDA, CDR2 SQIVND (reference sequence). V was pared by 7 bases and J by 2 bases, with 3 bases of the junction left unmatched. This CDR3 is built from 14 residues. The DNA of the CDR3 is TGTGCCAGTACCCTAGCGGGAGGGCCCTACGAGCAGTACTTC. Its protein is CASTLAGGPYEQYF.

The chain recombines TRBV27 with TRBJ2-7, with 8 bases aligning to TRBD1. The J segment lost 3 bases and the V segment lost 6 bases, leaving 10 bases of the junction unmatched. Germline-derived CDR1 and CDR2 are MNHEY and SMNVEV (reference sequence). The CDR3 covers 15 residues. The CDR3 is CASSPYRGSFYEQYF. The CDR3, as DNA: TGTGCCAGCAGCCCGTACAGGGGGTCTTTCTACGAGCAGTACTTC.

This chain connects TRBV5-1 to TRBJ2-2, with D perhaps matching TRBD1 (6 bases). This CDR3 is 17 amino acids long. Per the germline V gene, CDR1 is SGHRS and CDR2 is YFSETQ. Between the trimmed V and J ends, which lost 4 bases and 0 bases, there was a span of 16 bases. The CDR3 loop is CASSHRALDSNTGELFF. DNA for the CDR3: TGCGCCAGCAGCCACAGGGCCCTGGACTCGAACACCGGGGAGCTGTTTTTT.

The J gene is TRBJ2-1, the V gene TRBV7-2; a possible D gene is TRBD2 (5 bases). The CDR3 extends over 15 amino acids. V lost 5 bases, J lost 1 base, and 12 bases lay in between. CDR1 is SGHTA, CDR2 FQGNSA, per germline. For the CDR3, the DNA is TGTGCCAGCAGCCCCGAGAGCGGATCCTACAATGAGCAGTTCTTC. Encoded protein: CASSPESGSYNEQFF.

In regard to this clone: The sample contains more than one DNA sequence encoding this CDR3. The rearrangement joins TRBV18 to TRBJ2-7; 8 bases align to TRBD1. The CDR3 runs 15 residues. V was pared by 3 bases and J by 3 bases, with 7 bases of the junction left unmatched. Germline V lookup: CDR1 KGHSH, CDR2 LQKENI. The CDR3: CASSPSDRVGYEQYF. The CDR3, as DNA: TGTGCCAGCTCACCCTCGGACAGGGTTGGCTACGAGCAGTACTTC. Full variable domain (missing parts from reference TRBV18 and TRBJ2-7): NAGVMQNPRHLVRRRGQEARLRCSPMKGHSHVYWYRQLPEEGLKFMVYLQKENIIDESGMPKERFSAEFPKEGPSILRIQQVVRGDSAAYFCASSPSDRVGYEQYFGPGTRLTVT.

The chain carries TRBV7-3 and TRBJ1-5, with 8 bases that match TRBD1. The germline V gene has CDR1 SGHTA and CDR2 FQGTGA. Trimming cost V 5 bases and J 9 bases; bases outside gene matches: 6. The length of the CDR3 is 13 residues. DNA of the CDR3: TGTGCCAGCAGCCGAGGACAGGGAATGCCCCAGCATTTT. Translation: CASSRGQGMPQHF.

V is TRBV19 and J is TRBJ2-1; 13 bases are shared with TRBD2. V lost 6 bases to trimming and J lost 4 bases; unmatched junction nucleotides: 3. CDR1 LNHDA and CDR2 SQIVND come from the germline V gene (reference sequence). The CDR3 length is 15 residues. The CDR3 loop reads CASRTGLAGYNEQFF. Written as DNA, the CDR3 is TGTGCCAGTAGAACGGGACTAGCGGGATACAATGAGCAGTTCTTC.

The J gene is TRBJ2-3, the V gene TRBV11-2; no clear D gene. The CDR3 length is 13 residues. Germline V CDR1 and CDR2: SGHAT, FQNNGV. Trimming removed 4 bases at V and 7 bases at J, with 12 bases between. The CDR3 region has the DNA TGTGCCAGCAGCTCACGACTTGGAAATACGCAGTATTTT. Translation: CASSSRLGNTQYF.

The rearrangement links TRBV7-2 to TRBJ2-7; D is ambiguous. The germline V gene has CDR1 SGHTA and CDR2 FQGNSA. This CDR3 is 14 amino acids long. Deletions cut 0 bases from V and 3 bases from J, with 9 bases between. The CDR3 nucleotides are TGTGCCAGCAGCTTAGCGTACAGCTTCTACGAGCAGTACTTC. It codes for CASSLAYSFYEQYF.

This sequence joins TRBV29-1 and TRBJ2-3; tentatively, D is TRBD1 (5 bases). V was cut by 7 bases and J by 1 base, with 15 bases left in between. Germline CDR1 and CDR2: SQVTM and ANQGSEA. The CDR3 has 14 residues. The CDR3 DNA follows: TGCAGCGCAAAGACAGTGGGTGGCACAGATACGCAGTATTTT. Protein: CSAKTVGGTDTQYF.

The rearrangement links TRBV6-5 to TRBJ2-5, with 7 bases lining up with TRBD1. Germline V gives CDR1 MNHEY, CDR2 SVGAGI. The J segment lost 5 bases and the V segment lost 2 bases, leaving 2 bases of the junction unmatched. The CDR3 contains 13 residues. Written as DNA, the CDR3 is TGTGCCAGCAGTTACGGCAGGGGGGAGACCCAGTACTTC. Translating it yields CASSYGRGETQYF.

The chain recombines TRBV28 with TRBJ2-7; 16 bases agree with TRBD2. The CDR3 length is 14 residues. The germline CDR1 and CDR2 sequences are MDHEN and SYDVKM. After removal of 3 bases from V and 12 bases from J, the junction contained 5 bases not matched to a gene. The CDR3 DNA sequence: TGTGCCAGCAGTTTGGGGACTAGCGGGAGGGGGGGGTACTTC. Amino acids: CASSLGTSGRGGYF.

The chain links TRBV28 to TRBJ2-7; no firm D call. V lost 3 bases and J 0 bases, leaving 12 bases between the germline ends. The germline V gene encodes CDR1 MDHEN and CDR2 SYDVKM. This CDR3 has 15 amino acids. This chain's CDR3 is CASSLLRIPSYEQYF. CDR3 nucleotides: TGTGCCAGCAGTTTGCTGAGGATCCCCTCCTACGAGCAGTACTTC.

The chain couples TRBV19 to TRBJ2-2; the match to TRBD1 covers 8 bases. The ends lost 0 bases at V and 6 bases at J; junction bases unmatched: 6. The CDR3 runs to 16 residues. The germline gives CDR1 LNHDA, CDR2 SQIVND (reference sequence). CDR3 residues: CASSIETGVVAGELFF. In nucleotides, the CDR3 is TGTGCCAGTAGTATAGAGACAGGGGTCGTCGCCGGGGAGCTGTTTTTT.

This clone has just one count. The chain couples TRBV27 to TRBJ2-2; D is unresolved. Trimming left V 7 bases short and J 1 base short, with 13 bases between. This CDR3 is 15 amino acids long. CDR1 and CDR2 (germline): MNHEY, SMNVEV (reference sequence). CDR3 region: CASTLSYGNTGELFF. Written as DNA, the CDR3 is TGTGCCAGCACTCTATCGTACGGGAACACCGGGGAGCTGTTTTTT.

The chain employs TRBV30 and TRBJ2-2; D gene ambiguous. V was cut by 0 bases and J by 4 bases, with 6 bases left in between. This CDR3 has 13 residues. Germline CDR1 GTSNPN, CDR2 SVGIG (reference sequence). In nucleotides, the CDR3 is TGTGCCTGGAGTGTACGACTCACCGGGGAGCTGTTTTTT. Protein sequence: CAWSVRLTGELFF.